The 18 T cell receptor beta chains listed next were all sequenced from one sample in a study of OX40 agonist ivuxolimab in advanced cancers. Clones were read by immunoSEQ multiplex PCR, and TCRdb kept only the in-frame ones, dropping some. The sample lists approximately 79,000 clones, about 94% occurring once. The sample consisted of CD4+ or CD8+ T cells sorted from blood, taken in a trial of the OX40 agonist ivuxolimab. The receptor set was obtained from an adult with an advanced solid tumor such as melanoma, head and neck, liver or kidney cancer.

The chain recombines TRBV9 with TRBJ1-1; possible D gene TRBD1, 5 bases. Germline CDR1 and CDR2: SGDLS and YYNGEE. This CDR3 is 16 amino acids long. V lost 4 bases to trimming and J lost 1 base, with 17 bases between them. In DNA form, the CDR3 reads TGTGCCAGCAGCCACTCCCAGGGTAGTACGAACACTGAAGCTTTCTTT. This translates into CASSHSQGSTNTEAFF.

Only one count was recorded for this clone. V and J are TRBV6-5 and TRBJ2-7, with 7 bases that match TRBD1. Germline lookup yields CDR1 MNHEY and CDR2 SVGAGI. CDR3 length: 14 amino acids. The ends lost 6 bases at V and 5 bases at J; junction bases unmatched: 10. Written as DNA, the CDR3 is TGTGCCAGCAGCACGACAGGGATTTTCCACGAGCAGTACTTC. Its translation is CASSTTGIFHEQYF.

The chain has TRBV19 and TRBJ2-7, with a possible D match to TRBD1 (5 bases). Trimming took 10 bases from V and 3 from J, leaving 22 bases between them. Germline V CDR1 and CDR2: LNHDA, SQIVND (reference sequence). CDR3 length equals 15 residues. Written as DNA, the CDR3 is TGTGCCACCGCTCTCCCGACAGAGTTTCGCTACGAGCAGTACTTC. Its protein product is CATALPTEFRYEQYF.

This clone was seen once. This rearrangement joins TRBV27 to TRBJ2-5; 8 bases agree with TRBD1. The J call is doubtful: the DNA matches TRBJ2-7 better. The CDR3 has 14 residues. Germline V CDR1 and CDR2: MNHEY, SMNVEV (reference sequence). The CDR3 region has the DNA TGTGCCAGCAGAACCGGGACAGGCCCCTACGAGCAGTACTTC. The encoded protein is CASRTGTGPYEQYF.

The rearrangement joins TRBV2 to TRBJ2-3; weak D call: TRBD2 (5 bases). This CDR3 is built from 14 residues. CDR1 SNHLY and CDR2 FYNNEI come from the germline V gene. With 10 bases removed from V and 0 bases from J, the gap between germline ends came to 14 bases. In DNA, the CDR3 is TGTGCCACCCTTCGGGGTACAAGCACAGATACGCAGTATTTT. The encoded protein is CATLRGTSTDTQYF. Supplemented by reference TRBV2 and TRBJ2-3, the full variable domain reads EPEVTQTPSHQVTQMGQEVILRCVPISNHLYFYWYRQILGQKVEFLVSFYNNEISEKSEIFDDQFSVERPDGSNFTLKIRSTKLEDSAMYFCATLRGTSTDTQYFGPGTRLTVL.

The V gene is TRBV5-1, the J gene TRBJ2-7; TRBD1 might be the D (6 bases). The V and J ends lost 2 bases and 6 bases respectively, with 12 bases between them. There are 13 residues in the CDR3. Germline values: CDR1 SGHRS, CDR2 YFSETQ. The CDR3 DNA sequence: TGCGCCAGCAGCTTTCTCCTACAGGGCGAGCAGTACTTC. Translated: CASSFLLQGEQYF.

This rearrangement joins TRBV11-2 to TRBJ2-7; 7 nucleotides align to TRBD2. The germline CDR1 and CDR2 sequences are SGHAT and FQNNGV. V was clipped by 0 bases and J by 0 bases; unmatched bases: 5. The CDR3 is made up of 16 amino acids. The CDR3 bases are TGTGCCAGCAGCTTAGATCTCGGGGGGAGCTCCTACGAGCAGTACTTC. Translation gives CASSLDLGGSSYEQYF.

The rearrangement joins TRBV14 to TRBJ2-7, with D perhaps matching TRBD1 (5 bases). The germline V gene encodes CDR1 SGHDN and CDR2 FVKESK. Trimming shortened V by 1 base and J by 4 bases, and 11 bases separated the two germline ends. The CDR3 extends over 14 amino acids. In nucleotides, the CDR3 is TGTGCCAGCAGCCAAGCCACAGGACCGTACGAGCAGTACTTC. Translation gives CASSQATGPYEQYF.

The chain is built from TRBV28 and TRBJ1-5, with a tentative D call TRBD1 (5 bases). This CDR3 has 15 amino acids. Germline CDR1 MDHEN, CDR2 SYDVKM. V lost 3 bases, J lost 4 bases, and 13 bases lay in between. In nucleotides, the CDR3 is TGTGCCAGCAGTTTGCAGTTCTGGGGGAATCAGCCCCAGCATTTT. Its protein is CASSLQFWGNQPQHF.

This chain connects TRBV15 to TRBJ1-2, with D unclear. CDR3 size: 15 residues. Germline CDR1 and CDR2: LNHNV and YYDKDF (reference sequence). Trimming cost V 0 bases and J 7 bases, with 15 bases left between them. CDR3 sequence: CATSRDTASWGGYTF. CDR3 DNA: TGTGCCACCAGCAGAGATACAGCGTCCTGGGGTGGCTACACCTTC.

The V and J genes are TRBV6-5 and TRBJ2-7; possible D gene TRBD1, 6 bases. Germline V gene sequence: CDR1 MNHEY, CDR2 SVGAGI. The CDR3 totals 14 residues. Deletions cut 0 bases from V and 9 bases from J, with 15 bases between. CDR3 sequence (DNA): TGTGCCAGCAGTTACTCCGGGGCAGGGGCTCCGCAGTACTTC. Translating it yields CASSYSGAGAPQYF.

This chain joins TRBV7-2 and TRBJ2-2; TRBD1 is a possible D gene (6 bases). V was cut by 5 bases and J by 6 bases, with 16 bases left in between. CDR3 length equals 15 residues. CDR1 is SGHTA and CDR2 is FQGNSA in the germline V gene. CDR3 loop: CASSLVPGGPGELFF. The CDR3 bases are TGTGCCAGCAGCCTCGTGCCTGGGGGCCCCGGGGAGCTGTTTTTT.

The rearrangement links TRBV7-6 to TRBJ2-3, with D maybe TRBD2 (5 bases). The CDR3 extends over 14 amino acids. Trimming removed 1 base from V and 4 bases from J, with 9 bases in between. The germline V gene has CDR1 SGHVS and CDR2 FNYEAQ. The DNA of the CDR3 is TGTGCCAGCAGCTTAGAAGGAGGCGCAGATACGCAGTATTTT. Protein sequence: CASSLEGGADTQYF.

J is TRBJ2-7 and V is TRBV27, with D perhaps matching TRBD1 (5 bases). The CDR3 is 17 amino acids. Germline assignment: CDR1 MNHEY and CDR2 SMNVEV (reference sequence). The germline V and J ends were trimmed by 2 bases and 1 base, with 18 bases remaining between them. CDR3 in DNA: TGTGCCAGCAGTTTACGGAACCCCAGGGCCTCATCCTACGAGCAGTACTTC. Protein sequence: CASSLRNPRASSYEQYF.

The V and J genes are TRBV5-1 and TRBJ2-1; TRBD1 matches at 8 bases. The CDR3 spans 16 residues. Per germline, CDR1 SGHRS and CDR2 YFSETQ. Trimming removed 3 bases from V and 7 bases from J; junction bases left unmatched: 12. The CDR3 here is CASSSPAGGAQNEQFF. The CDR3 DNA reads TGCGCCAGCAGCTCCCCGGCAGGGGGCGCTCAAAATGAGCAGTTCTTC.

The rearrangement uses TRBV2 and TRBJ2-7, with D perhaps TRBD1 (6 bases). The ends were cut back, 4 bases at V and 3 bases at J, with 16 bases in the middle. Germline V gene lookup returns CDR1 SNHLY and CDR2 FYNNEI. This CDR3 has 15 residues. As DNA, the CDR3 is TGTGCCAGCAGTGCCTACCAGGGGAGCGGCTACGAGCAGTACTTC. Residues: CASSAYQGSGYEQYF. Variable domain in full (rest from reference TRBV2 and TRBJ2-7): EPEVTQTPSHQVTQMGQEVILRCVPISNHLYFYWYRQILGQKVEFLVSFYNNEISEKSEIFDDQFSVERPDGSNFTLKIRSTKLEDSAMYFCASSAYQGSGYEQYFGPGTRLTVT.

This chain connects TRBV29-1 to TRBJ2-3; TRBD2 aligns across 7 bases. The CDR3 covers 15 residues. J was trimmed by 4 bases and V by 2 bases; bases with no gene match: 9. The germline gives CDR1 SQVTM, CDR2 ANQGSEA. In nucleotides, the CDR3 is TGCAGCGTTGAACTAGGGCGGGGGAGGGCAGATACGCAGTATTTT. Translated, it gives CSVELGRGRADTQYF.

The chain couples TRBV6-1 to TRBJ2-1; TRBD1 matches at 9 bases. There are 13 residues in the CDR3. Unmatched junction bases numbered 1, after V lost 6 bases and J lost 4 bases. The V gene's germline CDR1 is MNHNS and CDR2 SASEGT. The CDR3 bases are TGTGCCAGCAGGGACAGGGGTTACAATGAGCAGTTCTTC. Translated: CASRDRGYNEQFF.